The 22 T cell receptor beta chains below come from one sample, sequenced in a study of cytomegalovirus exposure and HLA in healthy donors. The PCR was carried out with 60 Vbeta primers and 13 Jbeta primers. Repertoires were generated with immunoSEQ multiplex PCR, while TCRdb's copy carries only in-frame clones and drops some. Here the sample spans 210,000 or so clones, 70% to 85% being singletons. Sequencing was done on a sample of PBMCs. The receptor set was obtained from a woman aged 55-69 years in good health and CMV-seropositive.

CDR3 region: CASSLAGGRHEKLFF. The CDR3, as DNA: TGTGCCAGCAGCTTGGCCGGGGGGCGCCATGAAAAACTGTTTTTT. The chain recombines TRBV5-4 with TRBJ1-4, with a possible D match to TRBD1 (6 bases). V dropped 0 bases and J dropped 6 bases, with 12 bases sitting between them. Germline assignment: CDR1 SGHNT and CDR2 YYREEE (reference sequence). The CDR3 spans 15 residues.

The chain is built from TRBV30 and TRBJ2-7; D is perhaps TRBD2 (6 bases). This CDR3 contains 14 residues. Per the germline V gene, CDR1 is GTSNPN and CDR2 is SVGIG (reference sequence). The V end was cut by 3 bases, the J end by 7 bases, with 19 bases between. The CDR3 DNA is TGTGCCTGGAGACACCCGGCGGGGATGGGAGAGCAGTACTTC. It specifies CAWRHPAGMGEQYF.

The rearrangement uses TRBV29-1 and TRBJ2-7, with D possibly being TRBD2 (5 bases). The germline V and J ends were trimmed by 7 bases and 3 bases, with 10 bases remaining between them. The V gene's germline CDR1 is SQVTM and CDR2 ANQGSEA. This CDR3 is 11 amino acids long. Here the CDR3 reads CSGSAGYEQYF. CDR3 nucleotide sequence: TGCAGCGGCTCGGCGGGCTACGAGCAGTACTTC.

The chain recombines TRBV7-2 with TRBJ1-2; D remains unclear. Trimming took off 5 bases at V and 0 bases at J, with 13 bases between the two ends. This CDR3 spans 15 amino acids. Looked up from germline, CDR1 is SGHTA and CDR2 is FQGNSA. The CDR3: CASSPQAGTNYGYTF. CDR3 sequence (DNA): TGTGCCAGCAGCCCCCAGGCAGGAACTAACTATGGCTACACCTTC.

This chain connects TRBV29-1 to TRBJ2-7; perhaps TRBD1 as D (8 bases). V was pared by 6 bases and J by 1 base, with 13 bases between. This CDR3 is built from 13 residues. Per the germline V gene, CDR1 is SQVTM and CDR2 is ANQGSEA. In nucleotides, the CDR3 is TGCAGCGTCGGGGGGACAGGTTCCTACGAGCAGTACTTC. It codes for CSVGGTGSYEQYF.

The chain links TRBV10-3 to TRBJ2-1; TRBD2 aligns across 8 bases. CDR1 is ENHRY, CDR2 SYGVKD, per germline. The CDR3 spans 18 residues. Trimming at V came to 0 bases and at J to 3 bases, leaving 10 bases not matched to a gene. The CDR3 here is CAISESPLADSLYNEQFF. The CDR3 DNA is TGTGCCATCAGTGAGTCCCCACTAGCGGATAGTCTCTACAATGAGCAGTTCTTC.

The chain recombines TRBV9 with TRBJ1-2; 8 bases match TRBD1. Germline loops: CDR1 SGDLS, CDR2 YYNGEE. V was pared by 7 bases and J by 3 bases, with 14 bases of the junction left unmatched. The CDR3 spans 16 residues. The CDR3 sequence: CASGNSGQGRDYGYTF. CDR3 DNA sequence: TGTGCCAGCGGGAATTCTGGACAGGGACGGGACTATGGCTACACCTTC. Supplemented by reference TRBV9 and TRBJ1-2, the full variable domain reads DSGVTQTPKHLITATGQRVTLRCSPRSGDLSVYWYQQSLDQGLQFLIQYYNGEERAKGNILERFSAQQFPDLHSELNLSSLELGDSALYFCASGNSGQGRDYGYTFGSGTRLTVV.

Concerning this clone itself: A read error may account for a junction end that differs from germline. This chain uses TRBV18 with TRBJ1-1; 8 nucleotides match TRBD1. This CDR3 is 15 amino acids long. In germline, CDR1 is KGHSH, CDR2 LQKENI. The CDR3 is CASSPQGGENTEAFF. The CDR3, as DNA: TGTGCCAGCTCTCCACAGGGGGGGGAGAACACTGAAGCTTTCTTT.

V usage is TRBV5-1 and J usage is TRBJ2-5; D perhaps matches TRBD2 (5 bases). Germline V CDR1 and CDR2: SGHRS, YFSETQ. This CDR3 contains 16 residues. Trimming left V 2 bases short and J 0 bases short, with 14 bases between. The CDR3, as DNA: TGCGCCAGCAGCTTACTAGGACGTGGGAACCAAGAGACCCAGTACTTC. Its translation: CASSLLGRGNQETQYF.

V gene TRBV21-1 combines with J gene TRBJ2-7; the table's D call of TRBD2 was not tested on the DNA. TRBV21-1 is an annotated pseudogene. There are 11 residues in the CDR3. As DNA, the CDR3 is TGTGCCAGCAGCCTCTCCTACGAGCAGTACTTC. It is translated as CASSLSYEQYF.

The rearrangement uses TRBV2 and TRBJ2-1; 9 bases match TRBD1. V was pared by 2 bases and J by 10 bases, with 6 bases of the junction left unmatched. The CDR3 runs to 14 residues. Germline V CDR1 and CDR2: SNHLY, FYNNEI. The CDR3 bases are TGTGCCAGCAGTGAAATCAGGGACAGGGTAGAGCAGTTCTTC. Translated, it gives CASSEIRDRVEQFF.

V usage is TRBV6-5 and J usage is TRBJ1-2; TRBD1 might be the D (5 bases). Trimming cost V 0 bases and J 5 bases, with 10 bases left between them. The germline V gene has CDR1 MNHEY and CDR2 SVGAGI. The CDR3 extends over 14 amino acids. Here the CDR3 DNA reads TGTGCCAGCAGTTACTCGACAGCGGGTTATGGCTACACCTTC. This codes for CASSYSTAGYGYTF.

This chain uses TRBV11-2 with TRBJ2-7; tentatively, D is TRBD2 (6 bases). Trimming stripped 3 bases from V and 3 bases from J, with 15 bases between. CDR1 SGHAT and CDR2 FQNNGV come from the germline V gene. The CDR3 runs 15 residues. The CDR3 spells CASSFNGGTVYEQYF. In DNA, the CDR3 is TGTGCCAGCAGCTTTAATGGCGGGACCGTCTACGAGCAGTACTTC.

This clone has only one observation. The genes are TRBV6-1 and TRBJ2-7; TRBD2 agrees at 7 bases. The CDR3 sequence is 16 residues long. Per germline, CDR1 MNHNS and CDR2 SASEGT. Unmatched junction bases numbered 8, after V lost 0 bases and J lost 3 bases. The CDR3 nucleotides are TGTGCCAGCAGTGAAGCGTCCCAGCGGGGAGGCTACGAGCAGTACTTC. As protein: CASSEASQRGGYEQYF.

The chain employs TRBV5-1 and TRBJ2-3, with TRBD2 as a possible D gene (5 bases). V lost 4 bases to trimming and J lost 2 bases, with 8 bases between them. CDR3 length equals 13 residues. Germline V gene sequence: CDR1 SGHRS, CDR2 YFSETQ. The CDR3, as DNA: TGCGCCAGCAGCACGACTATCACAGATACGCAGTATTTT. Protein product: CASSTTITDTQYF.

The V gene is TRBV4-3, the J gene TRBJ2-1, with D perhaps TRBD2 (6 bases). This CDR3 comprises 17 residues. Trimming removed 4 bases from V and 5 bases from J, with 21 bases in between. CDR1 and CDR2 from the germline V gene are LGHNA and YSLEER. CDR3 nucleotides: TGCGCCAGCAGCCGAAATTGGGGTGGGACGGGGGACAATGAGCAGTTCTTC. This encodes CASSRNWGGTGDNEQFF.

V is TRBV12-5 and J is TRBJ2-3; 9 nucleotides line up with TRBD2. Unmatched junction bases numbered 2, after V lost 1 base and J lost 0 bases. This CDR3 contains 16 residues. The germline V gene has CDR1 LGHNT and CDR2 FRNRAP. CDR3 protein: CASGLALAGSTDTQYF. CDR3 DNA sequence: TGTGCTAGTGGTTTGGCCCTAGCGGGAAGCACAGATACGCAGTATTTT.

CDR3 residues: CASSPTGSTDTQYF. DNA for the CDR3: TGTGCCAGTAGCCCGACAGGGAGCACAGATACGCAGTATTTT. J is TRBJ2-3 and V is TRBV19, with 7 bases aligning to TRBD1. V lost 6 bases and J lost 0; bases outside the gene matches: 3. The germline gives CDR1 LNHDA, CDR2 SQIVND (reference sequence). The CDR3 has 14 residues.

Notes on this clone: Other nucleotide sequences from this sample produce the same CDR3. The chain links TRBV10-3 to TRBJ2-7; D gene uncertain. The germline V gene encodes CDR1 ENHRY and CDR2 SYGVKD. The CDR3 runs to 14 residues. Trimming cost V 7 bases and J 3 bases, with 16 bases left between them. The CDR3 protein is CAIKATRSDYEQYF. The CDR3 DNA follows: TGTGCCATCAAGGCCACGAGGAGCGACTACGAGCAGTACTTC.

This clone was observed a few times. A read error may produce the germline difference seen at one junction end. This chain connects TRBV10-3 to TRBJ2-5; D may be TRBD1 (6 bases). The CDR3 consists of 13 residues. Germline loops: CDR1 ENHRY, CDR2 SYGVKD. DNA for the CDR3: TGTGCCACCAGTACAGGGAACCAAGAGACCCAGTACTTC. Translated: CATSTGNQETQYF.

The chain carries TRBV5-5 and TRBJ1-5; D possibly corresponds to TRBD1 (5 bases). Per germline, CDR1 SGHKS and CDR2 YYEKEE (reference sequence). The CDR3 has 15 residues. V gave up 4 bases and J gave up 5 bases, with 16 bases separating them. The CDR3: CASSVEPIGDQPQHF. CDR3 coding DNA: TGTGCCAGCAGCGTTGAGCCAATAGGGGATCAGCCCCAGCATTTT.

CDR3 bases: TGCGCCAGCAGCTTAAACCCAGGGGGCATAAGGAGTGGCTACACCTTC. Its translation: CASSLNPGGIRSGYTF. This chain connects TRBV5-1 to TRBJ1-2; 8 bases fit TRBD1. V was clipped by 2 bases and J by 7 bases; unmatched bases: 13. Germline V gene lookup returns CDR1 SGHRS and CDR2 YFSETQ. The CDR3 covers 16 residues.